A selection of T cell receptor beta chains follows, all from one sample in a study of shared clonotypes between healthy human individuals. Data came from immunoSEQ multiplex PCR; TCRdb stores just in-frame clones and leaves some out. The sample has about 1 million clones, about 84% seen once. Material: memory CD4+ T cells from PBMCs. The receptors shown here come from a man younger than 35 in good health. Some clones in this sample may be carry-over from other donors' samples. CDR3s include the opening cysteine and the closing phenylalanine or tryptophan. Fields, in order: clone size, V gene, D gene, J gene, CDR3 protein, CDR3 DNA. The D gene is left open where the match is weak. The size entry is marked missing in some rows and otherwise reads once, few, many or a size class.

>once|TRBV28|NA|TRBJ1-5
CASSLVSGPSWPQHF
TGTGCCAGCAGTTTGGTTTCAGGGCCCTCATGGCCCCAGCATTTT
>NA|TRBV18|NA|TRBJ2-1
CASSPLRSSEQFF
TGTGCCAGCTCACCCCTGAGAAGCAGTGAGCAGTTCTTC
>NA|TRBV30|NA|TRBJ2-1
CAWSPGPYNEQFF
TGTGCCTGGAGTCCAGGGCCGTACAATGAGCAGTTCTTC
>NA|TRBV29-1|NA|TRBJ2-1
CSAPRMGGNEQFF
TGCAGCGCCCCTCGGATGGGGGGTAATGAGCAGTTCTTC
>NA|TRBV6-6|TRBD1|TRBJ2-3
CASSVQGSDTQYF
TGTGCCAGCAGTGTACAGGGGTCAGATACGCAGTATTTT
>NA|TRBV4-1|NA|TRBJ1-5
CASSQAWTVNQPQHF
TGCGCCAGCAGCCAAGCATGGACTGTGAACCAGCCCCAGCATTTT
>NA|TRBV28|TRBD2|TRBJ2-5
CASSTWAGERETQYF
TGTGCCAGCAGTACGTGGGCGGGAGAGAGGGAGACCCAGTACTTC
>NA|TRBV5-4|NA|TRBJ2-3
CASSMEGTDTQYF
TGTGCCAGCAGCATGGAGGGGACAGATACGCAGTATTTT
>NA|TRBV10-3|TRBD2|TRBJ2-3
CAIKRTSGSIDTQYF
TGTGCCATCAAGAGGACTAGCGGGAGTATCGATACGCAGTATTTT
>once|TRBV9|NA|TRBJ1-4
CASSVATNEKLFF
TGTGCCAGCAGCGTCGCAACTAATGAAAAACTGTTTTTT
>NA|TRBV25-1|NA|TRBJ1-4
CASKTPAGEKLFF
TGTGCCAGCAAGACTCCCGCAGGGGAAAAACTGTTTTTT
>NA|TRBV7-2|TRBD1|TRBJ1-2
CASSLVAGGGYGYTF
TGTGCCAGCAGCTTAGTAGCAGGGGGCGGCTATGGCTACACCTTC
>NA|TRBV6-5|NA|TRBJ1-2
CASSYSGGYGYTF
TGTGCCAGCAGTTACTCCGGAGGCTATGGCTACACCTTC
>NA|TRBV10-2|TRBD2|TRBJ2-1
CASSLGVSGRAYNEQFF
TGCGCCAGCAGTTTGGGAGTTAGCGGGAGGGCCTACAATGAGCAGTTCTTC
>NA|TRBV30|NA|TRBJ1-2
CAWTGAGGGDLEGYTF
TGTGCCTGGACAGGGGCTGGGGGAGGGGATTTGGAAGGCTACACCTTC
>NA|TRBV5-1|NA|TRBJ2-2
CASSSAGPMNTGELFF
TGCGCCAGCAGCTCTGCGGGACCCATGAACACCGGGGAGCTGTTTTTT
>NA|TRBV28|TRBD2|TRBJ2-7
CASSASRLAAYEQYF
TGTGCCAGCAGTGCGTCGCGACTAGCAGCCTACGAGCAGTACTTC
>few|TRBV18|NA|TRBJ2-3
CASSRSLSTDTQYF
TGTGCCAGCTCACGATCCCTAAGCACAGATACGCAGTATTTT
>NA|TRBV7-8|TRBD2|TRBJ2-3
CASSPAGVDTDTQYF
TGTGCCAGCAGCCCAGCGGGAGTGGACACAGATACGCAGTATTTT
>NA|TRBV21-1|NA|TRBJ2-5
CASSKVRDRLFQETQYF
TGTGCCAGCAGCAAAGTCCGGGACAGATTATTCCAAGAGACCCAGTACTTC
>once|TRBV5-4|TRBD2|TRBJ2-1
CASRGGNSWHEQFF
TGTGCCAGCAGGGGGGGGAATTCCTGGCATGAGCAGTTCTTC
>NA|TRBV6-6|TRBD1|TRBJ2-7
CASRTRQGAREQYF
TGTGCCAGCAGGACCCGACAGGGGGCGAGGGAGCAGTACTTC
>NA|TRBV30|TRBD1|TRBJ1-2
CAWTRTGNYGYTF
TGTGCCTGGACCCGGACAGGGAACTATGGCTACACCTTC
>NA|TRBV6-6|TRBD1|TRBJ2-7
CASSRGTGHLDEQYF
TGTGCCAGCAGTCGGGGGACAGGACACTTGGATGAGCAGTACTTC
>NA|TRBV10-3|NA|TRBJ2-7
CATKPAGYEQYF
TGTGCCACCAAACCGGCGGGTTACGAGCAGTACTTC
>NA|TRBV21-1|NA|TRBJ2-5
CASIQSRRDEETQYF
TGTGCCAGCATCCAATCTAGGCGGGACGAAGAGACCCAGTACTTC
>NA|TRBV11-2|TRBD2|TRBJ2-7
CASSPGRRGEQYF
TGTGCCAGCAGCCCCGGGCGGCGGGGGGAGCAGTACTTC
>NA|TRBV5-6|TRBD1|TRBJ1-4
CASSENRGRTNEKLFF
TGTGCCAGCAGCGAGAACAGGGGAAGAACTAATGAAAAACTGTTTTTT
>NA|TRBV5-1|NA|TRBJ2-7
CASSRGPEDEQYF
TGCGCCAGCAGCCGCGGGCCAGAAGACGAGCAGTACTTC
>NA|TRBV19|NA|TRBJ2-7
CASRACPYEQYF
TGTGCCAGTAGGGCCTGCCCCTACGAGCAGTACTTC
>NA|TRBV30|NA|TRBJ1-1
CAWALQVNTEAFF
TGTGCCTGGGCCCTACAAGTGAACACTGAAGCTTTCTTT
>NA|TRBV19|NA|TRBJ1-1
CASSWTAGYTEAFF
TGTGCCAGTAGTTGGACAGCAGGGTACACTGAAGCTTTCTTT
>NA|TRBV5-4|NA|TRBJ1-1
CASSPSGGWNTEAFF
TGTGCCAGCAGCCCAAGCGGGGGCTGGAACACTGAAGCTTTCTTT
>NA|TRBV10-3|NA|TRBJ1-1
CAISERGNWAFF
TGTGCCATAAGTGAGAGAGGAAACTGGGCTTTCTTT
>NA|TRBV2|NA|TRBJ2-7
CAGTPNYEQYF
TGCGCCGGGACGCCGAACTACGAGCAGTACTTC
>NA|TRBV27|TRBD1|TRBJ1-1
CASSPGQGAVNTEAFF
TGTGCCAGCAGTCCGGGACAGGGGGCTGTGAACACTGAAGCTTTCTTT
>NA|TRBV5-1|NA|TRBJ2-5
CASSFRGEETQYF
TGCGCCAGCAGCTTCCGGGGCGAGGAGACCCAGTACTTC
>NA|TRBV2|TRBD1|TRBJ2-7
CARPQGAPYEQYF
TGTGCCAGGCCTCAGGGGGCACCCTACGAGCAGTACTTC
>NA|TRBV19|TRBD1|TRBJ2-4
CASSATGTGGNKNIQYF
TGTGCCAGTAGTGCGACAGGGACAGGGGGCAACAAAAACATTCAGTACTTC
>NA|TRBV6-1|NA|TRBJ2-4
CASSDSKVAKNIQYF
TGTGCCAGCAGTGATTCAAAGGTAGCCAAAAACATTCAGTACTTC
>NA|TRBV28|TRBD1|TRBJ2-7
CASSPGQSPYEQYF
TGTGCCAGCAGTCCGGGACAGTCCCCCTACGAGCAGTACTTC
>NA|TRBV28|TRBD2|TRBJ2-1
CASSPPRAGTNEQFF
TGTGCCAGCAGCCCTCCCCGAGCGGGAACCAATGAGCAGTTCTTC